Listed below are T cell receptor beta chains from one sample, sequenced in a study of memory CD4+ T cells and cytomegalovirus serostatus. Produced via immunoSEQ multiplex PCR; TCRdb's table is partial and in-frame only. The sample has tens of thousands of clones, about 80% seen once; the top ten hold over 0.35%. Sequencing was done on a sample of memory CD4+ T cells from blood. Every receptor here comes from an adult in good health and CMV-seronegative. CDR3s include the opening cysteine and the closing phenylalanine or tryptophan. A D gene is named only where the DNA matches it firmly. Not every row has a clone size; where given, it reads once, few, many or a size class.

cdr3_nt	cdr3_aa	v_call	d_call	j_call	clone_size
TGCGCCAGCAGCGGGACCTACGAGCAGTACTTC	CASSGTYEQYF	TRBV5-1	NA	TRBJ2-7	NA
TGTGCCAGCAGCTTTGGGACAGAATACGAGCAGTACTTC	CASSFGTEYEQYF	TRBV7-3	TRBD1	TRBJ2-7	NA
TGTGCCAGCAGCAGTAGCGGGGGCTCCACAGATACGCAGTATTTT	CASSSSGGSTDTQYF	TRBV28	TRBD2	TRBJ2-3	NA
TGTGCCAGCAGCTTGGCAGGGGGCATCACCGGGGAGCTGTTTTTT	CASSLAGGITGELFF	TRBV5-6	TRBD1	TRBJ2-2	NA
TGTGCCAGCAAATTAGGGTACACTGAAGCTTTCTTT	CASKLGYTEAFF	TRBV2	NA	TRBJ1-1	NA
TGCGCCAGCAGCCAAGGGGACCAGGGGGGCTATGGCTACACCTTC	CASSQGDQGGYGYTF	TRBV4-3	TRBD1	TRBJ1-2	NA
TGTGCCAGCAGCAGTCAGGGGGCCGGGGAGCTGTTTTTT	CASSSQGAGELFF	TRBV5-8	TRBD1	TRBJ2-2	once
TGTGCCAGCAGCTTAGGCGCGAACACTGAAGCTTTCTTT	CASSLGANTEAFF	TRBV7-3	NA	TRBJ1-1	NA
TGTGCCAGCAGTTCTATGGGACGGAGAACGGAGCAGTACTTC	CASSSMGRRTEQYF	TRBV28	NA	TRBJ2-7	NA
TGTGCCAGCAGCTTAGGCCCCTCAGCGAACACTGAAGCTTTCTTT	CASSLGPSANTEAFF	TRBV13	NA	TRBJ1-1	NA
TGCGCCAGCAGCCCATCGGGCAGGGGAGTAGACGTCCTGACTTTC	CASSPSGRGVDVLTF	TRBV4-1	NA	TRBJ2-6	NA
TGCGCCAGCAGCTTGGCTAGAGGCGGCCACAATGAGCAGTTCTTC	CASSLARGGHNEQFF	TRBV5-1	NA	TRBJ2-1	medium-sized
TGTGCCAGCAGAGACAGGGCGGCCACCGGGGAGCTGTTTTTT	CASRDRAATGELFF	TRBV2	TRBD1	TRBJ2-2	NA
TGTGCCATCAGCGAGACAGGGAAAGCTGGAAACACCATATATTTT	CAISETGKAGNTIYF	TRBV10-3	TRBD1	TRBJ1-3	once
TGTGCCAGCAGCCAAATCGGGGATCAGCCCCAGCATTTT	CASSQIGDQPQHF	TRBV4-2	NA	TRBJ1-5	NA
TGTGCCAGTAGGAGCTGGACAAGCGAGTCGGGCCTTCGCGGCTACACCTTC	CASRSWTSESGLRGYTF	TRBV19	NA	TRBJ1-2	NA
TGCGCCAGCAGCTGGGCCCCTGAGGCGAATGCCAAAAACATTCAGTACTTC	CASSWAPEANAKNIQYF	TRBV5-1	NA	TRBJ2-4	NA
TGTGCCAGCAGCTTAGGAGCGAGCACAGATACGCAGTATTTT	CASSLGASTDTQYF	TRBV7-9	NA	TRBJ2-3	NA
TGTGCCAGCAGCTCAGGGACTAGCGGGGCAGCCAATGAGCAGTTCTTC	CASSSGTSGAANEQFF	TRBV11-3	TRBD2	TRBJ2-1	NA
TGTGCCAGCAGCCAAGATCTCGGCTCCACCTACAATGAGCAGTTCTTC	CASSQDLGSTYNEQFF	TRBV4-2	NA	TRBJ2-1	once
TGTGCCATCAGTGAACAGGGGGTAGAGGCACCCCTCCACTTT	CAISEQGVEAPLHF	TRBV10-3	TRBD1	TRBJ1-6	NA
TGTGCCTGGACCCAAGATCGGGGCACTGAAGCTTTCTTT	CAWTQDRGTEAFF	TRBV30	NA	TRBJ1-1	NA
TGTGCCAGCAGCTCAAGTCCTAGCGGGTACGAGCAGTACTTC	CASSSSPSGYEQYF	TRBV7-2	TRBD2	TRBJ2-7	NA
TGTGCCAGTCCCCTGGGCTTCTCGGATACGCAGTATTTT	CASPLGFSDTQYF	TRBV19	NA	TRBJ2-3	NA
TGTGCCAGTAGTACCCCGGGACAGCCTCCCTACGAGCAGTACTTC	CASSTPGQPPYEQYF	TRBV19	TRBD1	TRBJ2-7	NA
TGTGCCAGCAGTGAAGGAGTGGTTGAAAAACTGTTTTTT	CASSEGVVEKLFF	TRBV2	NA	TRBJ1-4	NA